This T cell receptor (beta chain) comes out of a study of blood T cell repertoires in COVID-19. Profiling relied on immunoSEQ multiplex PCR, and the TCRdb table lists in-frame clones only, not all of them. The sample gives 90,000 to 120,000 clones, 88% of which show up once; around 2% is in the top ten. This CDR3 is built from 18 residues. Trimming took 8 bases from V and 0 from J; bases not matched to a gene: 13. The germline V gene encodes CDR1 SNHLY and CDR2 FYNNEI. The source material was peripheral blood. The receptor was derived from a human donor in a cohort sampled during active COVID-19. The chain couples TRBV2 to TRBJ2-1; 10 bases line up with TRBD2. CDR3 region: CASYRSSGSVSSYNEQFF. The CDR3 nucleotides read TGTGCCAGCTATCGGTCTAGCGGGAGCGTTAGCTCCTACAATGAGCAGTTCTTC.